One sample yielded the 31 T cell receptor beta chains listed below, sequenced in a study of T-cell memory formation after mild COVID-19. TCRdb reprocessed the 5' RACE reads with MiXCR, giving one entry per CDR3 protein. The sample contains 14,000 to 15,000 distinct CDR3 sequences, about a fifth of which appear only once. The specimen sequenced was PBMCs or a T cell subset sorted from them (not recorded which). The receptor source for this set is a man younger than 35 who had mild COVID-19 (a few samples of this study predate the infection). Cell type and time point are not known.

About this clonotype: This may be a read error, as it is one base from a much larger clone. This CDR3 reads CSARFPGGETQYF. CDR3 DNA sequence: TGCAGTGCCCGGTTCCCCGGGGGGGAGACCCAGTACTTC. The gene calls are TRBV20-1 and TRBJ2-5; 7 nucleotides agree with TRBD2. The germline gives CDR1 DFQATT, CDR2 SNEGSKA (reference sequence). This CDR3 contains 13 residues. Unmatched junction bases numbered 9, after V lost 6 bases and J lost 5 bases.

This clonotype has just a few counts. J is TRBJ1-2 and V is TRBV12-3 or TRBV12-4, with a possible D match to TRBD1 (6 bases). V was clipped by 6 bases and J by 4 bases, with 15 bases between them. The CDR3 runs to 14 residues. The CDR3 DNA follows: TGTGCCAGCAGCCTTCGGGGGGCAAGCTATGGCTACACCTTC. Translating gives CASSLRGASYGYTF.

This clonotype was recorded many times. This chain connects TRBV7-9 to TRBJ2-2, with 8 bases aligning to TRBD2. This CDR3 contains 16 residues. Germline loops: CDR1 SEHNR, CDR2 FQNEAQ (reference sequence). The V segment lost 5 bases and the J segment 2 bases; nucleotides outside the gene matches: 7. CDR3 DNA sequence: TGTGCCAGCAGCCACCAGCGGGGGACCAACACCGGGGAGCTGTTTTTT. This encodes CASSHQRGTNTGELFF.

This clonotype has only a few counts. The chain uses TRBV7-9 and TRBJ2-3; 7 bases are shared with TRBD1. V gave up 6 bases and J gave up 2 bases; unmatched junction bases: 8. Per the germline V gene, CDR1 is SEHNR and CDR2 is FQNEAQ (reference sequence). This CDR3 region has 15 residues. The CDR3 region has the DNA TGTGCCAGCAGTAGACCTGGGACAGCCACAGATACGCAGTATTTT. It specifies CASSRPGTATDTQYF.

This clonotype was detected a few times. The junction and the germline gene differ at one end; a read error may be behind it. J is TRBJ2-1 and V is TRBV7-7; 8 nucleotides line up with TRBD2. The germline CDR1 and CDR2 sequences are SSHAT and FNYEAQ (reference sequence). This CDR3 is built from 16 residues. The CDR3 loop is CASSHDPGLGLHEQFF. CDR3 DNA sequence: TGTGCTAGCAGTCACGATCCGGGACTAGGATTGCATGAGCAGTTCTTC.

This clonotype has at least ten counts. The chain links TRBV12-3 or TRBV12-4 to TRBJ1-5, with a tentative D call TRBD1 (5 bases). The CDR3 is 15 amino acids. Between the trimmed V and J ends, which lost 6 bases and 9 bases, there was a span of 21 bases. CDR3 coding DNA: TGTGCCAGCAGAGAACTGGGGGGGGTCCCAGGGCCCCAGCATTTT. Translation gives CASRELGGVPGPQHF.

This clonotype was seen many times. The J gene is TRBJ1-5, the V gene TRBV18; D is uncertain. V was shortened by 3 bases and J by 3 bases, with 6 bases between the two germline ends. In germline, CDR1 is KGHSH, CDR2 LQKENI. The CDR3 contains 13 residues. CDR3 DNA: TGTGCCAGCTCACCCGGGGACAATCAGCCCCAGCATTTT. It codes for CASSPGDNQPQHF.

This clonotype is medium-sized in the sample. V is TRBV10-3 and J is TRBJ1-5, with 7 positions matching TRBD1. This CDR3 spans 15 amino acids. J was trimmed by 6 bases and V by 3 bases; bases with no gene match: 8. The V gene's germline CDR1 is ENHRY and CDR2 SYGVKD. The CDR3: CAISDFDRVGQPQHF. In DNA form, the CDR3 reads TGTGCCATCAGTGATTTTGACAGGGTGGGTCAGCCCCAGCATTTT.

This clonotype has only a few counts. The V and J genes are TRBV27 and TRBJ2-7, with no clear D. V lost 2 bases and J lost 3, with 11 bases in between. Looked up from germline, CDR1 is MNHEY and CDR2 is SMNVEV (reference sequence). This CDR3 is built from 14 residues. The CDR3 DNA is TGTGCCAGCAGTTTAGGTTACAGACGCTACGAGCAGTACTTC. Amino acid sequence: CASSLGYRRYEQYF.

The table lists this clonotype with many counts. The chain is built from TRBV5-6 and TRBJ1-6; D perhaps matches TRBD1 (6 bases). The CDR3 consists of 15 residues. V was shortened by 1 base and J by 8 bases, with 13 bases between the two germline ends. Germline CDR1 SGHDT, CDR2 YYEEEE. The CDR3 bases are TGTGCCAGCAGCTTGTTGTCGGGGGGCTATTCACCCCTCCACTTT. It codes for CASSLLSGGYSPLHF.

This chain uses TRBV29-1 with TRBJ2-2, with a weak D call TRBD1 (6 bases). The CDR3 runs 13 residues. Trimming pared 7 bases from V and 2 bases from J, leaving 11 bases between. Germline V gene sequence: CDR1 SQVTM, CDR2 ANQGSEA. Written as DNA, the CDR3 is TGCAGCGGAAAGGGGGAAAACACCGGGGAGCTGTTTTTT. It is translated as CSGKGENTGELFF.

In its sample, this clonotype was seen many times. The chain has TRBV4-1 and TRBJ1-2; weak D call: TRBD1 (5 bases). CDR3 length: 16 amino acids. V dropped 4 bases and J dropped 1 base, with 16 bases sitting between them. Germline V CDR1 and CDR2: MGHRA, YSYEKL. CDR3 protein: CASSPDGARSNYGYTF. The CDR3 DNA sequence: TGCGCCAGCAGCCCCGACGGGGCACGTAGTAACTATGGCTACACCTTC.

The chain uses TRBV7-9 and TRBJ2-1; 7 bases agree with TRBD2. J lost 4 bases, V lost 5 bases, and 11 bases had no gene match. This CDR3 has 16 residues. Germline V lookup: CDR1 SEHNR, CDR2 FQNEAQ (reference sequence). CDR3 in amino acids: CASSPFGGGGYNEQFF. The CDR3, as DNA: TGTGCCAGCAGCCCCTTTGGCGGGGGTGGGTACAATGAGCAGTTCTTC.

This clonotype has just one count. The CDR3 bases are TGTGCCAGCGGACAGGGAACTTTTCCAGATACGCAGTATTTT. It translates to CASGQGTFPDTQYF. This sequence joins TRBV27 and TRBJ2-3; 8 positions match TRBD1. Germline V gene lookup returns CDR1 MNHEY and CDR2 SMNVEV (reference sequence). The CDR3 sequence is 14 residues long. The trim removed 8 bases at V and 4 bases at J, leaving 8 bases unmatched.

The chain carries TRBV11-3 and TRBJ2-1, with TRBD2 matching 7 bases. V gave up 3 bases and J gave up 10 bases; unmatched junction bases: 6. The CDR3 spans 13 residues. The germline gives CDR1 SGHNT, CDR2 YENEEA. CDR3 DNA: TGTGCCAGCAGCTTGCGGGAGTACGACGAGCAGTTCTTC. It is translated as CASSLREYDEQFF.

This rearrangement joins TRBV2 to TRBJ2-5; D may correspond to TRBD1 or TRBD2 (5 bases each). The CDR3 runs to 18 residues. CDR1 is SNHLY, CDR2 FYNNEI, per germline. The V end was cut by 4 bases, the J end by 2 bases, with 23 bases between. This CDR3 is CASSVVRNIRGKQETQYF. The DNA of the CDR3 is TGTGCCAGCAGTGTAGTAAGAAATATCCGGGGCAAGCAAGAGACCCAGTACTTC.

This clonotype was detected ten times or more. V gene TRBV6-2 or TRBV6-3 combines with J gene TRBJ2-7, with D possibly being TRBD2 (5 bases). The germline V and J ends were trimmed by 0 bases and 0 bases, with 12 bases remaining between them. This CDR3 region has 16 residues. Germline V lookup: CDR1 MNHEY, CDR2 SVGEGT. In DNA form, the CDR3 reads TGTGCCAGCAGTTACTCGGAGGTCTCCAGCTCCTACGAGCAGTACGTC. Translating it yields CASSYSEVSSSYEQYV.

This rearrangement joins TRBV2 to TRBJ2-1, with 12 bases matching TRBD2. CDR1 is SNHLY, CDR2 FYNNEI, per germline. This CDR3 has 17 amino acids. J was trimmed by 5 bases and V by 3 bases; bases with no gene match: 8. The CDR3 sequence is CASSDPSGGAMDNEQFF. The CDR3 coding sequence is TGTGCCAGCAGTGATCCTAGCGGGGGGGCCATGGACAATGAGCAGTTCTTC.

This clonotype has a single count. The chain couples TRBV2 to TRBJ2-5; a weak D match, TRBD2 (6 bases). This CDR3 region has 14 residues. Trimming left V 4 bases short and J 4 bases short, with 13 bases between. Germline V gives CDR1 SNHLY, CDR2 FYNNEI. CDR3 region: CASSAREAVETQYF. CDR3 DNA: TGTGCCAGCAGTGCAAGGGAGGCAGTAGAGACCCAGTACTTC.

The sample holds a few counts of this clonotype. The CDR3 protein is CASSSVGGLNQPQHF. DNA of the CDR3: TGTGCCAGCAGTTCGGTAGGGGGACTCAATCAGCCCCAGCATTTT. The genes are TRBV6-6 and TRBJ1-5; D may be TRBD1 (6 bases). Trimming cost V 4 bases and J 3 bases, with 13 bases left between them. Germline V lookup: CDR1 MNHNY, CDR2 SVGAGI (reference sequence). The CDR3 consists of 15 residues.

The chain joins TRBV24-1 to TRBJ1-2; D might be TRBD1 (5 bases). From germline, CDR1 is KGHDR and CDR2 SFDVKD. This CDR3 is built from 13 residues. V was cut by 1 base and J by 7 bases, with 9 bases left in between. Here the CDR3 reads CATSDFPGSGYTF. The CDR3 DNA follows: TGTGCCACCAGTGATTTTCCAGGGTCTGGCTACACCTTC.

This clonotype was counted many times. The chain joins TRBV7-9 to TRBJ1-2; a weak D match, TRBD1 (5 bases). Trimming pared 5 bases from V and 4 bases from J, leaving 17 bases between. The germline V gene has CDR1 SEHNR and CDR2 FQNEAQ (reference sequence). The CDR3 has 15 amino acids. CDR3 loop: CASSQRAAGAYGYTF. The CDR3 bases are TGTGCCAGCAGCCAACGGGCAGCCGGGGCCTATGGCTACACCTTC.

This clonotype was picked up a small number of times. J is TRBJ1-4 and V is TRBV27; D uncertain. The CDR3 is made up of 15 amino acids. CDR1 is MNHEY and CDR2 is SMNVEV in the germline V gene (reference sequence). V was shortened by 4 bases and J by 4 bases, with 13 bases between the two germline ends. The chain's CDR3 is CASSCSSGYNEKLFF. CDR3 coding DNA: TGTGCCAGCAGTTGCTCCTCGGGCTATAATGAAAAACTGTTTTTT.

The J gene is TRBJ2-7, the V gene TRBV6-5; 8 bases match TRBD1. This CDR3 comprises 17 residues. V lost 2 bases and J lost 2; bases outside the gene matches: 11. CDR1 and CDR2 (germline): MNHEY, SVGAGI. The CDR3 region is CASSYPPTRTGTYEQYF. The CDR3 DNA is TGTGCCAGCAGTTACCCACCCACCAGGACAGGGACCTACGAGCAGTACTTC.

This rearrangement joins TRBV12-3 or TRBV12-4 to TRBJ2-3; 7 bases match TRBD2. The J segment lost 5 bases and the V segment lost 2 bases, leaving 4 bases of the junction unmatched. CDR3 length: 14 residues. The CDR3 loop reads CASSLRRGIDTQYF. In nucleotides, the CDR3 is TGTGCCAGCAGTTTACGGCGGGGGATAGATACGCAGTATTTT.

The rearrangement joins TRBV28 to TRBJ1-2, with TRBD1 matching over 12 bases. V trimming: 6 bases; J trimming: 3 bases; junction bases outside the gene matches: 14. This CDR3 has 18 residues. The V gene's germline CDR1 is MDHEN and CDR2 SYDVKM. CDR3 DNA sequence: TGTGCCAGCAGCCCACATACCGGGACAGGGGGCAAGGACTATGGCTACACCTTC. This codes for CASSPHTGTGGKDYGYTF.

This chain connects TRBV12-3 or TRBV12-4 to TRBJ2-5, with a weak D call TRBD2 (6 bases). The CDR3 spans 13 residues. The V gene lost 6 bases and the J gene lost 3 bases, with 11 bases spanning the gap. Here the CDR3 DNA reads TGTGCCAGCAGCTGGTCGGGGGAAGAGACCCAGTACTTC. Its protein is CASSWSGEETQYF.

This clonotype was observed many times. The chain joins TRBV27 to TRBJ2-1; D remains unclear. This CDR3 is built from 11 residues. V was cut by 7 bases and J by 5 bases, with 6 bases left in between. CDR1 and CDR2 from the germline V gene are MNHEY and SMNVEV (reference sequence). The CDR3 coding sequence is TGTGCCAGCACGCACCACAATGAGCAGTTCTTC. It yields the protein CASTHHNEQFF.

This clonotype came up many times. The rearrangement uses TRBV4-3 and TRBJ2-1; D unresolved. The CDR3 spans 18 residues. Germline V gives CDR1 LGHNA, CDR2 YSLEER. Trimming shortened V by 0 bases and J by 0 bases, and 15 bases separated the two germline ends. The CDR3: CASSQDSMVAGSYNEQFF. The CDR3 DNA reads as TGCGCCAGCAGCCAAGACTCGATGGTAGCCGGCTCCTACAATGAGCAGTTCTTC.

This clonotype was picked up many times. The rearrangement uses TRBV6-2 or TRBV6-3 and TRBJ2-7; TRBD1 aligns across 7 bases. V was pared by 5 bases and J by 3 bases, with 13 bases of the junction left unmatched. The CDR3 length is 16 residues. CDR1 and CDR2 (germline): MNHEY, SVGEGT. The CDR3 nucleotides read TGTGCCAGCAGTGACCCAACAAAGGACAGGAACTACGAGCAGTACGTC. Amino acids: CASSDPTKDRNYEQYV.

The CDR3 sequence: CAWSVELAGPNEQFF. CDR3 DNA: TGTGCCTGGAGTGTCGAACTAGCGGGGCCCAATGAGCAGTTCTTC. This chain connects TRBV30 to TRBJ2-1; 10 bases map to TRBD2. V dropped 0 bases and J dropped 6; count of bases not matched to a gene: 5. CDR3 length equals 15 residues. Germline CDR1 GTSNPN, CDR2 SVGIG (reference sequence).